Each of the 20 T cell receptor beta chains below was sequenced from the same sample in a study of T-cell reconstitution after alpha-beta-depleted transplantation in children. Preparation of the TCRbeta library used unique molecular identifiers. TCRdb redid the calling of the PCR reads with MiXCR, one entry per CDR3 protein. Of 330,000 or so distinct CDR3 sequences detected, 10% to 13% appear once; the ten largest clones hold around 2.5%. Specimen: PBMCs from the stem cell graft donor, collected from the stem cell graft. The receptors were sampled from a human donor who donated a stem cell graft to a child with acute lymphoblastic leukemia.

This clonotype turned up a few times. The chain combines TRBV7-9 with TRBJ1-3; D remains ambiguous. The germline V gene encodes CDR1 SEHNR and CDR2 FQNEAQ (reference sequence). The CDR3 runs to 13 residues. The ends were cut back, 5 bases at V and 1 base at J, with 6 bases in the middle. The chain's CDR3 is CASSRASGNTIYF. The CDR3 coding sequence is TGTGCCAGCAGCCGGGCGTCTGGAAACACCATATATTTT.

This chain links TRBV4-2 with TRBJ2-3, with D possibly matching TRBD2 (5 bases). There are 15 residues in the CDR3. V was clipped by 3 bases and J by 10 bases, with 20 bases between them. CDR1 and CDR2 (germline): LGHNA, YNFKEQ. This CDR3 reads CASSHLGEPRPAQYF. The CDR3 region has the DNA TGTGCCAGCAGCCACCTGGGAGAGCCGAGGCCGGCGCAGTATTTT.

CDR3: CASSRGVGVGEQYF. The DNA for the CDR3 is TGTGCCAGCAGTCGGGGGGTGGGAGTTGGCGAGCAGTACTTC. The chain combines TRBV12-3 or TRBV12-4 with TRBJ2-7; 7 bases align to TRBD2. Losses at the gene ends were 5 bases for V and 6 bases for J; bases not matched to a gene: 10. The CDR3 extends over 14 amino acids.

This chain uses TRBV10-3 with TRBJ2-1; 12 nucleotides match TRBD2. The germline V gene has CDR1 ENHRY and CDR2 SYGVKD. J was trimmed by 0 bases and V by 6 bases; bases with no gene match: 3. The CDR3 covers 16 residues. The CDR3 region is CAISLTSGSSYNEQFF. CDR3 sequence (DNA): TGTGCCATCAGCTTGACTAGCGGGAGCTCCTACAATGAGCAGTTCTTC.

CDR3 protein: CSASRSSGRDTQYF. CDR3 coding DNA: TGCAGTGCTTCAAGGTCCAGCGGGAGAGATACGCAGTATTTT. The chain combines TRBV20-1 with TRBJ2-3; 8 nucleotides agree with TRBD2. The CDR3 covers 14 residues. Per germline, CDR1 DFQATT and CDR2 SNEGSKA (reference sequence). With V trimmed by 5 bases and J by 5 bases, 9 bases remained unmatched.

The gene calls are TRBV5-1 and TRBJ2-2, with D possibly called TRBD1 or TRBD2 (5 bases each). The CDR3 totals 16 residues. The V end was cut by 4 bases, the J end by 0 bases, with 13 bases between. CDR1 and CDR2 from the germline V gene are SGHRS and YFSETQ. In DNA form, the CDR3 reads TGCGCCAGCAGCCCCGGGGCAGCGGCGAACACCGGGGAGCTGTTTTTT. This codes for CASSPGAAANTGELFF.

The sample holds a few counts of this clonotype. The chain couples TRBV7-3 to TRBJ2-2; 14 bases match TRBD2. The CDR3 extends over 19 amino acids. Losses at the gene ends were 1 base for V and 4 bases for J; bases not matched to a gene: 8. Germline V gives CDR1 SGHTA, CDR2 FQGTGA. CDR3 sequence: CASSLSPRLAGGRTGELFF. CDR3 coding DNA: TGTGCCAGCAGCTTAAGTCCCCGACTAGCGGGAGGGCGCACCGGGGAGCTGTTTTTT.

This rearrangement joins TRBV5-1 to TRBJ2-7; weak D call: TRBD1 (6 bases). This CDR3 has 14 amino acids. V was shortened by 0 bases and J by 3 bases, with 10 bases between the two germline ends. The V gene's germline CDR1 is SGHRS and CDR2 YFSETQ. The CDR3 here is CASSLVQGFYEQYF. CDR3 nucleotides: TGCGCCAGCAGCTTGGTTCAGGGGTTCTACGAGCAGTACTTC.

V is TRBV29-1 and J is TRBJ2-3; D could derive from TRBD1 or TRBD2 (5 bases each). The CDR3 extends over 14 amino acids. From germline, CDR1 is SQVTM and CDR2 ANQGSEA. The V gene lost 1 base and the J gene lost 3 bases, with 11 bases spanning the gap. CDR3: CSVEGDRGTDTQYF. CDR3 DNA sequence: TGCAGCGTTGAAGGTGACAGAGGGACAGATACGCAGTATTTT.

The gene calls are TRBV4-3 and TRBJ1-2, with 9 nucleotides matching TRBD1. Per germline, CDR1 LGHNA and CDR2 YSLEER. Trimming removed 3 bases from V and 2 bases from J; junction bases left unmatched: 4. The CDR3 is made up of 15 amino acids. CDR3 bases: TGCGCCAGCAGCCATTCGGGACAGGGCAACTATGGCTACACCTTC. It yields the protein CASSHSGQGNYGYTF.

The CDR3 is CSARHPGQGTYEQYF. CDR3 sequence (DNA): TGCAGTGCTAGACATCCGGGACAGGGCACCTACGAGCAGTACTTC. The genes are TRBV20-1 and TRBJ2-7, with TRBD1 matching over 9 bases. The CDR3 has 15 amino acids. Germline V gene lookup returns CDR1 DFQATT and CDR2 SNEGSKA (reference sequence). V shed 2 bases and J 2 bases; nucleotides not matched to a gene: 7.

Many counts were recorded for this clonotype. This chain connects TRBV27 to TRBJ2-7; no clear D. CDR3 size: 12 residues. Germline V gene data show CDR1 as MNHEY and CDR2 as SMNVEV (reference sequence). Trimming took off 11 bases at V and 0 bases at J, with 11 bases between the two ends. The DNA for the CDR3 is TGTGCCGGACGACTGAGCTCCTACGAGCAGTACTTC. Translation: CAGRLSSYEQYF.

This clonotype was counted ten times or more. The chain has TRBV28 and TRBJ2-7, with 7 bases aligning to TRBD2. V lost 6 bases and J lost 1; bases outside the gene matches: 6. The CDR3 is made up of 14 amino acids. Germline CDR1 and CDR2: MDHEN and SYDVKM. CDR3 protein: CASRVAGSSYEQYF. CDR3 bases: TGTGCCAGCAGAGTAGCGGGCTCTTCCTACGAGCAGTACTTC.

The V and J genes are TRBV25-1 and TRBJ1-1; D unresolved. With 7 bases removed from V and 10 bases from J, the gap between germline ends came to 13 bases. The CDR3 totals 11 residues. CDR1 MGHDK and CDR2 SYGVNS come from the germline V gene. The DNA for the CDR3 is TGTGCCAGCAATAGGACTTTCGTAGCTTTCTTT. Encoded protein: CASNRTFVAFF. Based on the CDR3 plus reference TRBV25-1 and TRBJ1-1, the full variable domain is EADIYQTPRYLVIGTGKKITLECSQTMGHDKMYWYQQDPGMELHLIHYSYGVNSTEKGDLSSESTVSRIRTEHFPLTLESARPSHTSQYLCASNRTFVAFFGQGTRLTVV.

The sample holds a few counts of this clonotype. V and J are TRBV15 and TRBJ2-1; no clear D. The ends were cut back, 0 bases at V and 6 bases at J, with 12 bases in the middle. Germline-derived CDR1 and CDR2 are LNHNV and YYDKDF (reference sequence). The CDR3 sequence is 15 residues long. The CDR3 loop is CATSRENPFGNEQFF. CDR3 in DNA: TGTGCCACCAGCAGAGAAAATCCTTTCGGCAATGAGCAGTTCTTC.

This clonotype was detected only a few times. This chain joins TRBV20-1 and TRBJ2-1, with 9 bases lining up with TRBD1. This CDR3 is 15 amino acids long. Germline CDR1 DFQATT, CDR2 SNEGSKA (reference sequence). The V gene end was trimmed by 0 bases and the J gene end by 8 bases; junction bases not matched to a gene: 8. CDR3 amino acids: CSARDGQGRDDEQFF. The CDR3, as DNA: TGCAGTGCTAGAGATGGACAGGGGCGAGACGATGAGCAGTTCTTC.

This clonotype was detected a few times. The chain carries TRBV20-1 and TRBJ1-2; D gene uncertain. The CDR3 is made up of 14 amino acids. Trimming left V 4 bases short and J 8 bases short, with 20 bases between. CDR1 is DFQATT and CDR2 is SNEGSKA in the germline V gene (reference sequence). The CDR3 protein is CSATPEALVGGYTF. In nucleotides, the CDR3 is TGCAGTGCTACCCCGGAAGCTCTAGTTGGGGGCTACACCTTC.

On this clonotype itself: The junction departs from germline at one end; a sequencing error may be responsible. This chain links TRBV7-7 with TRBJ2-3, with D perhaps TRBD1 (5 bases). Germline V gene lookup returns CDR1 SSHAT and CDR2 FNYEAQ (reference sequence). The CDR3 consists of 13 residues. CDR3 sequence reads: CASSIRQLDTQYF. The CDR3 region has the DNA TGTGCTAGCAGCATTCGACAGTTAGATACGCAGTATTTT.

The chain is built from TRBV28 and TRBJ2-7; 13 bases agree with TRBD2. Looked up from germline, CDR1 is MDHEN and CDR2 is SYDVKM. The CDR3 length is 17 residues. The V gene end was trimmed by 5 bases and the J gene end by 4 bases; junction bases not matched to a gene: 11. DNA of the CDR3: TGTGCCAGCAGTCCCGGACTAGCGGGAGCATATTGGTACGAGCAGTACTTC. Translating gives CASSPGLAGAYWYEQYF.

This clonotype was seen a few times. V gene TRBV29-1 combines with J gene TRBJ2-7; maybe TRBD2 (6 bases). Germline V gives CDR1 SQVTM, CDR2 ANQGSEA. The length of the CDR3 is 16 residues. Trimming took 4 bases from V and 5 from J, leaving 24 bases between them. This CDR3 is CSVAGEDGRPIHEQYF. CDR3 nucleotides: TGCAGCGTTGCCGGGGAGGACGGTAGGCCAATCCACGAGCAGTACTTC.